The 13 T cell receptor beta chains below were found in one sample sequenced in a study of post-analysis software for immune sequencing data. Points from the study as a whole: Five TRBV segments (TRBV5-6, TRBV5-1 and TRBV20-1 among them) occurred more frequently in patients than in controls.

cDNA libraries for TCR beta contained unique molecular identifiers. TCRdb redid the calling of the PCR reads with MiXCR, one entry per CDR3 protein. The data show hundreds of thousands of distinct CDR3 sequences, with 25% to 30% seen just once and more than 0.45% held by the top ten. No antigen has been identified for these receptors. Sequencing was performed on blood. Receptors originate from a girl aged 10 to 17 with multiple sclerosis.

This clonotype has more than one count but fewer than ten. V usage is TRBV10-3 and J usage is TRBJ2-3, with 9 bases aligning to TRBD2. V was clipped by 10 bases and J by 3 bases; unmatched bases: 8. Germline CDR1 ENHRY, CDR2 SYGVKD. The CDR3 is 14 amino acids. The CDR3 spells CATSGRFGTDTQYF. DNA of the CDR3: TGTGCCACCAGCGGGAGGTTCGGTACAGATACGCAGTATTTT.

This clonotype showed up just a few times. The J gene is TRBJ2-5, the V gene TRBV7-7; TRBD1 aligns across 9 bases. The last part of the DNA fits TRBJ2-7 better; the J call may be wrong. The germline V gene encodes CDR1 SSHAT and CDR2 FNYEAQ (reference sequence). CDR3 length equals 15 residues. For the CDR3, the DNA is TGTGCCAGCAGCTTAGGGGTGGGACAGGGAATCGAGCAGTACTTC. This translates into CASSLGVGQGIEQYF.

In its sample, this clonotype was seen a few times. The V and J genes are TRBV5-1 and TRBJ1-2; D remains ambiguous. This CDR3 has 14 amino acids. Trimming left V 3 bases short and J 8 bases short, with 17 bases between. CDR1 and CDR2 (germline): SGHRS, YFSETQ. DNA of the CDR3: TGCGCCAGCAGCTCCCCGGTAGCCGAGAGGGGCTACACCTTC. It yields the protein CASSSPVAERGYTF. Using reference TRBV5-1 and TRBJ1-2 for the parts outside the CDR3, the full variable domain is KAGVTQTPRYLIKTRGQQVTLSCSPISGHRSVSWYQQTPGQGLQFLFEYFSETQRNKGNFPGRFSGRQFSNSRSEMNVSTLELGDSALYLCASSSPVAERGYTFGSGTRLTVV.

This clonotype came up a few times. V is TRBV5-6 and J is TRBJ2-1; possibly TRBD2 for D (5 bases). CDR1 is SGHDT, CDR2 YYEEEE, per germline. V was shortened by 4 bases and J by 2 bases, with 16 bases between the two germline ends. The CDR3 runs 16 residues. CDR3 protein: CASSLRGAAPYNEQFF. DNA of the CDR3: TGTGCCAGCAGCCTCCGAGGAGCGGCCCCCTACAATGAGCAGTTCTTC.

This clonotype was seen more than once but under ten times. The CDR3 region has the DNA TGCGCCAGCAGCCACCCAGAAGAGACCCAGTACTTC. It encodes CASSHPEETQYF. The chain links TRBV5-1 to TRBJ2-5; no reliable D call. In germline, CDR1 is SGHRS, CDR2 YFSETQ. This CDR3 is built from 12 residues. Trimming left V 4 bases short and J 3 bases short, with 7 bases between.

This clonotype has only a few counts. The CDR3 sequence is CASSVGMGDEQFF. The CDR3 region has the DNA TGTGCCAGCAGCGTAGGAATGGGGGATGAGCAGTTCTTC. The V and J genes are TRBV9 and TRBJ2-1; D might be TRBD1 or TRBD2, each matching 5 bases. CDR1 and CDR2 (germline): SGDLS, YYNGEE. V was pared by 0 bases and J by 8 bases, with 9 bases between. The CDR3 runs to 13 residues. The full variable domain, in which reference TRBV9 and TRBJ2-1 provide the parts outside the CDR3, is DSGVTQTPKHLITATGQRVTLRCSPRSGDLSVYWYQQSLDQGLQFLIQYYNGEERAKGNILERFSAQQFPDLHSELNLSSLELGDSALYFCASSVGMGDEQFFGPGTRLTVL.

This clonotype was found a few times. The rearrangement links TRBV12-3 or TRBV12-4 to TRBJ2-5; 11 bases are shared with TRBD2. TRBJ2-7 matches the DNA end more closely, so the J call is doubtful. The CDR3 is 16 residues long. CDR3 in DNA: TGTGCCAGCAGGGGACTAGCGGCCCGAGAGAGTAACGAGCAGTACTTC. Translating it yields CASRGLAARESNEQYF.

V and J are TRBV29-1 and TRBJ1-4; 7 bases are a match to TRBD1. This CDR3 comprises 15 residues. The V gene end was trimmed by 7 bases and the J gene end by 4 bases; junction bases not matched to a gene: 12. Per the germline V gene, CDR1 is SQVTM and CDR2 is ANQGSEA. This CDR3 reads CSAQKDRQYNEKLFF. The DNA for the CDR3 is TGCAGCGCCCAAAAGGACAGGCAGTATAATGAAAAACTGTTTTTT.

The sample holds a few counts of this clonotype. DNA for the CDR3: TGCGCCAGCAAACTAGCGGCCACAGATACGCAGTATTTT. Translated: CASKLAATDTQYF. This sequence joins TRBV10-2 and TRBJ2-3; 8 bases agree with TRBD2. Trimming cost V 7 bases and J 2 bases; bases outside gene matches: 2. CDR1 and CDR2 from the germline V gene are WSHSY and SAAADI. The length of the CDR3 is 13 residues.

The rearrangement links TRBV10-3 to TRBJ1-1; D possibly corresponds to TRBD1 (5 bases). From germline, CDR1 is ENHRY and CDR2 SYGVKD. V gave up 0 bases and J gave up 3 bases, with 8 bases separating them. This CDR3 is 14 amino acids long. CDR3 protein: CAISESGLDTEAFF. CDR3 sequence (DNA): TGTGCCATCAGTGAGTCGGGACTGGACACTGAAGCTTTCTTT.

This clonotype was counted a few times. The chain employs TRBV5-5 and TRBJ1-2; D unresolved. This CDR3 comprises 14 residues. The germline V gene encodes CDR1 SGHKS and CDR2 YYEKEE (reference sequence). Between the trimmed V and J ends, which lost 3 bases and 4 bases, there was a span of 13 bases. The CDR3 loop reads CASSSLVGSYGYTF. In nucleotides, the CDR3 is TGTGCCAGCAGCTCCCTTGTTGGTTCCTATGGCTACACCTTC.

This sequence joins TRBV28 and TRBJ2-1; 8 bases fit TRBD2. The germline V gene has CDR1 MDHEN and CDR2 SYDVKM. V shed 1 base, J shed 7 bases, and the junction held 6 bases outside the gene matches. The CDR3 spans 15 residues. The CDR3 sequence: CASSLLREDVNEQFF. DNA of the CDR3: TGTGCCAGCAGTTTATTGCGGGAGGATGTGAATGAGCAGTTCTTC.

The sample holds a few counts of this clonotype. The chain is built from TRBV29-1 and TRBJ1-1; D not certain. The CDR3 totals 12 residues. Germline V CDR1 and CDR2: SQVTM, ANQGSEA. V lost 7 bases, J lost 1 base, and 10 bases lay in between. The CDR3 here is CSGRRENTEAFF. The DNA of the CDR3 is TGCAGCGGGCGACGGGAGAACACTGAAGCTTTCTTT.